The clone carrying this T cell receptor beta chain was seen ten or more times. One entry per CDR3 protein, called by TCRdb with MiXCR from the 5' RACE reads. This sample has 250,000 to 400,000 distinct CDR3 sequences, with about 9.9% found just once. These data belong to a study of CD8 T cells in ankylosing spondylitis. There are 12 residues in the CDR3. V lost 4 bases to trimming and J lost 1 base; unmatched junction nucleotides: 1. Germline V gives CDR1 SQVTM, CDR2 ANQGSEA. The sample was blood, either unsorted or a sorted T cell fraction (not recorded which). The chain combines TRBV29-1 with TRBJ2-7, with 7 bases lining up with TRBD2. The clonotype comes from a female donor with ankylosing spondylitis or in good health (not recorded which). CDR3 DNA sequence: TGCAGCGTTGCCGGGGGGTCCTACGAGCAGTACTTC. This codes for CSVAGGSYEQYF.